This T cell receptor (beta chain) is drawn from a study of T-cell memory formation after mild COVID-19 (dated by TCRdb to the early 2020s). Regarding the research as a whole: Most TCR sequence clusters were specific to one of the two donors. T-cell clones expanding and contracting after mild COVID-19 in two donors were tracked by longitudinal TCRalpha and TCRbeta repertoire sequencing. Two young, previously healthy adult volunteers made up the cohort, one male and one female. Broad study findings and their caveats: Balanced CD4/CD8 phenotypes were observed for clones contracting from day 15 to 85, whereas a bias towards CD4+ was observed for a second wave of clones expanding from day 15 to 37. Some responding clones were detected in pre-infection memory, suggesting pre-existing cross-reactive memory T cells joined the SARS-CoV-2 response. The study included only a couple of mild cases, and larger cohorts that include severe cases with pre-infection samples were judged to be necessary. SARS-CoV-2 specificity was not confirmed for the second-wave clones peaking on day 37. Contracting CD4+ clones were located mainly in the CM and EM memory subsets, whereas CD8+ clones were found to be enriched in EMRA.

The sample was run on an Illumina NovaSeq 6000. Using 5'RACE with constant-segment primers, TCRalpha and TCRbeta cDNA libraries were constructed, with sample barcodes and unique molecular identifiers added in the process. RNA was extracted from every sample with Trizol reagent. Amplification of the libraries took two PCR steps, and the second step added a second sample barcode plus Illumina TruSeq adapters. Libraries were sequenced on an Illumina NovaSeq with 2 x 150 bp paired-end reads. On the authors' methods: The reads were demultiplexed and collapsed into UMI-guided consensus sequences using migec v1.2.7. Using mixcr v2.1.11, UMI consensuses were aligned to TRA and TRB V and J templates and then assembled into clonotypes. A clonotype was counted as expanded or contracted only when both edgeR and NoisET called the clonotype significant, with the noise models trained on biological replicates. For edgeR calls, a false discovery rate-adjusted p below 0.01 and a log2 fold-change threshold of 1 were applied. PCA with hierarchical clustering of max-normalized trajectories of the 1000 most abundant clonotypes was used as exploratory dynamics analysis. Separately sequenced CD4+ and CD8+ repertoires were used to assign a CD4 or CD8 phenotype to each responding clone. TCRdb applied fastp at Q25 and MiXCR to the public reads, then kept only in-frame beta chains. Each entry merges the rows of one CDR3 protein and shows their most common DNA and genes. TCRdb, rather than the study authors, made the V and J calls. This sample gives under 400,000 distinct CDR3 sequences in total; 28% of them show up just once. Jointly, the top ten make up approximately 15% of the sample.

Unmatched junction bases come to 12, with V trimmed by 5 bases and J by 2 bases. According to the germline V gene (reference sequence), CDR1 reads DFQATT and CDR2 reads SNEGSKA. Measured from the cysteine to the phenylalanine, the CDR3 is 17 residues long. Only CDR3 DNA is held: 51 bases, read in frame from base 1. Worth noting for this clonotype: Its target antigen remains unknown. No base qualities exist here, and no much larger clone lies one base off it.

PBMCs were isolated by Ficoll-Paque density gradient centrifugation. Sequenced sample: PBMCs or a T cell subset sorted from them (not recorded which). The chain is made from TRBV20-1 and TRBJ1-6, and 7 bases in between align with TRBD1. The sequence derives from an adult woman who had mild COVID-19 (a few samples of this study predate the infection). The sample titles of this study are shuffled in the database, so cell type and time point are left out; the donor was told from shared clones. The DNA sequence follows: TGCAGTGCTTCAGCGCCCCGACAGGGTCCCTATAATTCACCCCTCCACTTT. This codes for CSASAPRQGPYNSPLHF.